Each of the 17 T cell receptor beta chains below was sequenced from the same sample in a study of neurological immune-mediated disorders. TCRdb re-derived calls from the 5' RACE reads in MiXCR, one entry per CDR3 protein. The sample consists of over 45,000 distinct CDR3 sequences, just over 3% of them appearing once. Specimen: PBMCs. The receptors derive from a woman between 50 and 59 years old with multiple sclerosis.

This clonotype showed up many times. The chain joins TRBV7-6 to TRBJ1-5; D not certain. Germline CDR1 is SGHVS and CDR2 is FNYEAQ. Trimming took 3 bases from V and 7 from J, leaving 13 bases between them. CDR3 size: 14 residues. CDR3 loop: CASSLASYGQPQHF. Written as DNA, the CDR3 is TGTGCCAGCAGCTTGGCTTCGTACGGGCAGCCCCAGCATTTT.

This clonotype was detected many times. J is TRBJ2-3 and V is TRBV15, with D possibly matching TRBD2 (6 bases). In germline, CDR1 is LNHNV, CDR2 YYDKDF (reference sequence). The CDR3 length is 16 residues. The V end was cut by 1 base, the J end by 6 bases, with 17 bases between. The CDR3 sequence: CATSRGDFLPGDTQYF. The CDR3 DNA reads TGTGCCACCAGCAGAGGGGACTTCCTGCCAGGTGATACGCAGTATTTT. The complete variable domain, with remaining parts taken from reference TRBV15 and TRBJ2-3, reads DAMVIQNPRYQVTQFGKPVTLSCSQTLNHNVMYWYQQKSSQAPKLLFHYYDKDFNNEADTPDNFQSRRPNTSFCFLDIRSPGLGDTAMYLCATSRGDFLPGDTQYFGPGTRLTVL.

Ten or more counts support this clonotype. The rearrangement joins TRBV7-9 to TRBJ2-3; 7 bases fit TRBD1. J lost 2 bases, V lost 5 bases, and 7 bases had no gene match. Germline V gene sequence: CDR1 SEHNR, CDR2 FQNEAQ (reference sequence). This CDR3 is 15 amino acids long. The CDR3 sequence is CASSPGQVLTDTQYF. CDR3 bases: TGTGCCAGCAGCCCTGGACAGGTGCTCACAGATACGCAGTATTTT.

In its sample, this clonotype was seen a few times. A read error is possible here, since a much larger clone lies one base away. The chain recombines TRBV5-6 with TRBJ2-7, with D possibly matching TRBD1 (6 bases). Germline assignment: CDR1 SGHDT and CDR2 YYEEEE. Trimming shortened V by 0 bases and J by 6 bases, and 16 bases separated the two germline ends. The CDR3 covers 15 residues. CDR3 nucleotides: TGTGCCAGCAGCTTGGAAGGGCAGGGGAGTGTCGAGCAGTACTTC. Amino acid sequence: CASSLEGQGSVEQYF.

This clonotype was recorded at least ten times. The CDR3, as DNA: TGCAGTGCCTCTAGCGGGGGGAGCACAGATACGCAGTATTTT. As protein: CSASSGGSTDTQYF. The V gene is TRBV20-1, the J gene TRBJ2-3; 11 positions match TRBD2. The length of the CDR3 is 14 residues. The germline gives CDR1 DFQATT, CDR2 SNEGSKA (reference sequence). Losses at the gene ends were 6 bases for V and 0 bases for J; bases not matched to a gene: 2.

The table lists this clonotype with many counts. The J gene is TRBJ1-6, the V gene TRBV4-1; D is unclear. Germline values: CDR1 MGHRA, CDR2 YSYEKL. The CDR3 is 14 amino acids. Between the trimmed V and J ends, which lost 0 bases and 9 bases, there was a span of 9 bases. CDR3 in amino acids: CASSQDVALSPLHF. The CDR3 bases are TGCGCCAGCAGCCAAGATGTCGCCCTTTCACCCCTCCACTTT.

This clonotype has at least ten counts. The V gene is TRBV4-2, the J gene TRBJ2-5; 8 nucleotides line up with TRBD2. This CDR3 is 15 amino acids long. Germline V gives CDR1 LGHNA, CDR2 YNFKEQ. The V gene end was trimmed by 0 bases and the J gene end by 4 bases; junction bases not matched to a gene: 4. CDR3 DNA: TGTGCCAGCAGCCAAGATCCGGCGGGAGGAGAGACCCAGTACTTC. Translating it yields CASSQDPAGGETQYF.

This clonotype appeared many times. The V call is TRBV20-1, the J call TRBJ1-1; D is possibly TRBD1 (6 bases). Germline assignment: CDR1 DFQATT and CDR2 SNEGSKA (reference sequence). CDR3 length: 17 amino acids. V was trimmed by 2 bases and J by 11 bases, leaving 30 bases between them. The CDR3 DNA follows: TGCAGTGCTAGATTGGGGTCAGGGGAAGGGTCGGCCTTGAATGCTTTCTTT. Amino acid sequence: CSARLGSGEGSALNAFF.

This clonotype showed up many times. The rearrangement links TRBV20-1 to TRBJ2-3, with TRBD2 identical over 8 bases. J was trimmed by 6 bases and V by 3 bases; bases with no gene match: 14. The CDR3 runs to 16 residues. CDR1 is DFQATT and CDR2 is SNEGSKA in the germline V gene (reference sequence). The CDR3 nucleotides are TGCAGTGCTAGGAAGACTAGCGAGGTTAGCTTTGATACGCAGTATTTT. It yields the protein CSARKTSEVSFDTQYF.

The sample holds many counts of this clonotype. V is TRBV7-8 and J is TRBJ2-3; 13 bases align to TRBD2. Germline lookup yields CDR1 SGHVS and CDR2 FQNEAQ. Unmatched junction bases numbered 14, after V lost 5 bases and J lost 0 bases. The CDR3 is 20 amino acids. The chain's CDR3 is CASSPRLAGGRISSTDTQYF. CDR3 DNA: TGTGCCAGCAGCCCAAGACTAGCGGGAGGACGAATATCTAGCACAGATACGCAGTATTTT.

The sample holds a few counts of this clonotype. Given a much more abundant clone one base away, this may be a read error. The chain links TRBV5-6 to TRBJ1-1, with D hard to call. The CDR3 sequence is 14 residues long. Germline CDR1 and CDR2: SGHDT and YYEEEE. The CDR3 DNA is TGTGCCAGCAGCTCATGGACGGGGAACACTGCAGCTTTCTTT. The encoded protein is CASSSWTGNTAAFF.

This clonotype was counted ten times or more. The V gene is TRBV2, the J gene TRBJ2-3; 8 bases agree with TRBD1. CDR1 is SNHLY and CDR2 is FYNNEI in the germline V gene. With V trimmed by 9 bases and J by 4 bases, 12 bases remained unmatched. This CDR3 contains 15 residues. The DNA for the CDR3 is TGTGCCAGGAGCCTTCCAGGGGGCACCCCAGATACGCAGTATTTT. Residues: CARSLPGGTPDTQYF.

Many counts were recorded for this clonotype. The chain carries TRBV15 and TRBJ2-1; D is perhaps TRBD2 (5 bases). The germline gives CDR1 LNHNV, CDR2 YYDKDF (reference sequence). The V and J ends lost 1 base and 2 bases respectively, with 12 bases between them. The CDR3 runs to 16 residues. The DNA of the CDR3 is TGTGCCACCAGCAGAGTGAGGGCCTCGGCCTACAATGAGCAGTTCTTC. Translation gives CATSRVRASAYNEQFF.

This clonotype was counted many times. The rearrangement uses TRBV3-1 and TRBJ1-2; a possible D gene is TRBD1 (6 bases). The CDR3 runs 13 residues. V gave up 5 bases and J gave up 7 bases, with 14 bases separating them. Germline V gives CDR1 LGHDT, CDR2 YNNKEL (reference sequence). The CDR3 region has the DNA TGTGCCAGCAGCAAAGGGCCAGGGGTTGGCTACACCTTC. Its protein is CASSKGPGVGYTF.

This clonotype was recorded at least ten times. The chain combines TRBV2 with TRBJ1-2; D might be TRBD1 (6 bases). CDR3 length: 14 amino acids. Germline V gene sequence: CDR1 SNHLY, CDR2 FYNNEI. V lost 3 bases and J lost 4, with 12 bases in between. The CDR3 here is CASSEGALGYGYTF. CDR3 in DNA: TGTGCCAGCAGTGAGGGGGCTCTGGGCTATGGCTACACCTTC.

This clonotype was counted many times. This sequence joins TRBV5-1 and TRBJ1-2, with a weak D call TRBD1 (6 bases). Germline CDR1 reads SGHRS; CDR2 reads YFSETQ. Between the trimmed V and J ends, which lost 2 bases and 2 bases, there was a span of 10 bases. This CDR3 has 14 residues. CDR3 amino acids: CASSFGTPNYGYTF. The CDR3 DNA sequence: TGCGCCAGCAGCTTCGGGACACCCAACTATGGCTACACCTTC.

Ten or more counts support this clonotype. The chain joins TRBV6-1 to TRBJ2-2, with unresolved D. The CDR3 runs 16 residues. CDR1 MNHNS and CDR2 SASEGT come from the germline V gene. V dropped 0 bases and J dropped 4 bases, with 12 bases sitting between them. CDR3 in amino acids: CASSEARTRRTGELFF. CDR3 coding DNA: TGTGCCAGCAGTGAAGCAAGGACGAGACGCACCGGGGAGCTGTTTTTT.